This T cell receptor beta chain appears in the sequencing data of a study of siplizumab effects on memory and regulatory T cells (dated by TCRdb to about 2019). Background on the whole study: The study examined how the anti-CD2 antibody siplizumab affects alloreactive T-cell subsets in allogeneic mixed lymphocyte reactions built from human PBMCs.

Sorted unstimulated T cells and proliferating T cells recovered from mixed lymphocyte reactions underwent TCRbeta CDR3 sequencing. Fresh whole blood from ten HLA-typed healthy donors served as the source for isolating PBMCs. To map where alloreactive clones came from, unstimulated CD4+ non-regulatory T cells were FACS-sorted. Worth noting for this clone: Its antigen is currently not known. No base quality values were provided; no much bigger clone lies one nucleotide off.

What the authors observed across the whole study: Siplizumab significantly reduced the cumulative frequency of alloreactive sequences traceable to unstimulated CD4+ memory T cells. Whether proliferating Tregs from siplizumab cultures actually had suppressive function was not functionally confirmed. Sequences below about 10^-5 frequency were poorly captured, so only a minor fraction of alloreactive clones could be mapped to unstimulated subsets. Unstimulated naive T cells appeared more diverse than memory T cells, and naive cells seemed to contribute substantially to the alloresponse. For roughly 80-96% of proliferating CD4+ or CD8+ clones, no naive or memory phenotype could be assigned. Among mappable alloreactive CD4+ clones, an average Treg-derived fraction of about 69% was observed with siplizumab, compared with roughly 28% in control reactions.

Via the germline V gene (reference sequence), CDR1 is WNHNN and CDR2 SYGVQD. V lost 4 bases and J lost 0 bases; the stretch between them is 10 bases long. From the cysteine up to the phenylalanine, the CDR3 has a length of 15 residues. The retained sequence is limited to the CDR3, 45 bases, with the frame set at the first base. The library was produced with the immunoSEQ multiplex PCR assay. Each sample had 90,000 to 100,000 TCR templates assayed by the deep sequencing platform. Genomic DNA extracted from sorted T cells was the material used for TCRbeta CDR3 sequencing. The authors processed their data as follows. Clonal analysis of TCRbeta CDR3 data was done in the R programming language. Unstimulated samples were compared with post-reaction CFSE-low samples to define alloreactive CD4+ and CD8+ clones. By matching sequences to the repertoires of sorted unstimulated Treg and non-Treg cells, each alloreactive CD4+ clone was assigned a regulatory or non-regulatory origin. Here the immuneACCESS table is served through TCRdb, limited to in-frame sequences with V and J called. Missing clones are a known gap in these copies; in checked studies unresolved V genes cover under half, and the rest lacks a known reason. V and J calls and clone size are copied from that table; D and trimming were computed from the DNA. Counted in this sample were under 95,000 clones; roughly 94% of them appeared once. Less than 0.4% of the sample comes from the top ten.

The origin of this receptor is a human donor in good health. Sequencing was done on a sample of non-Treg CD4+ T cells sorted from blood. According to the study, the label for this sample's cell subset or site signals: FACS-sorted unstimulated CD4+ non-regulatory T cells. The chain is encoded by TRBV10-1 joined to TRBJ1-3; the D gene is possibly TRBD1, with 5 bases matching. At the DNA level, the sequence is TGCGCCAGCAGTGTGGGGCAGGGCTCTGGAAACACCATATATTTT. It is translated as CASSVGQGSGNTIYF.